The 4 T cell receptor beta chains reported below all come from one sample, sequenced in a study of T cell changes during pregnancy in multiple sclerosis. Sequencing used immunoSEQ multiplex PCR; TCRdb keeps in-frame clones, though not all of them. The sample carries over 75,000 clones, around 92% recorded once. Sample: peripheral blood, taken in the first trimester of pregnancy. Receptor source: a female donor with multiple sclerosis, enrolled in a pregnancy study.

The V and J genes are TRBV29-1 and TRBJ1-5; 8 nucleotides line up with TRBD1. Germline loops: CDR1 SQVTM, CDR2 ANQGSEA. The length of the CDR3 is 13 residues. With 4 bases clipped from V and 7 bases from J, the junction kept 6 bases outside the gene matches. The CDR3: CSVGDGQGQPQHF. Written as DNA, the CDR3 is TGCAGCGTTGGTGACGGACAGGGACAGCCCCAGCATTTT.

CDR3: CASSSGPGRIENEQFF. CDR3 nucleotides: TGTGCCAGCAGCTCCGGGCCAGGGCGGATTGAGAATGAGCAGTTCTTC. The gene calls are TRBV5-8 and TRBJ2-1, with D maybe TRBD1 (5 bases). Germline lookup yields CDR1 SGHTS and CDR2 YDEGEE. With 3 bases removed from V and 7 bases from J, the gap between germline ends came to 20 bases. This CDR3 is 16 amino acids long.

This clone was picked up a small number of times. The chain links TRBV7-6 to TRBJ2-7; D is perhaps TRBD2 (7 bases). V lost 2 bases and J lost 3, with 20 bases in between. Germline V gene lookup returns CDR1 SGHVS and CDR2 FNYEAQ. This CDR3 has 17 amino acids. CDR3 DNA: TGTGCCAGCAGCTTATACGGCAGGGGAGGGACTATCTACGAGCAGTACTTC. Translation: CASSLYGRGGTIYEQYF. Full variable domain (outside the CDR3, taken from reference TRBV7-6 and TRBJ2-7): GAGVSQSPRYKVTKRGQDVALRCDPISGHVSLYWYRQALGQGPEFLTYFNYEAQQDKSGLPNDRFSAERPEGSISTLTIQRTEQRDSAMYRCASSLYGRGGTIYEQYFGPGTRLTVT.

The gene calls are TRBV11-2 and TRBJ2-1, with D unclear. CDR1 and CDR2 from the germline V gene are SGHAT and FQNNGV. The CDR3 runs 20 residues. Trimming removed 0 bases at V and 3 bases at J, with 24 bases between. The CDR3 bases are TGTGCCAGCAGCTTAGAGAACACCCCTCGGCTGGAGACCTACTACAATGAGCAGTTCTTC. Protein product: CASSLENTPRLETYYNEQFF.